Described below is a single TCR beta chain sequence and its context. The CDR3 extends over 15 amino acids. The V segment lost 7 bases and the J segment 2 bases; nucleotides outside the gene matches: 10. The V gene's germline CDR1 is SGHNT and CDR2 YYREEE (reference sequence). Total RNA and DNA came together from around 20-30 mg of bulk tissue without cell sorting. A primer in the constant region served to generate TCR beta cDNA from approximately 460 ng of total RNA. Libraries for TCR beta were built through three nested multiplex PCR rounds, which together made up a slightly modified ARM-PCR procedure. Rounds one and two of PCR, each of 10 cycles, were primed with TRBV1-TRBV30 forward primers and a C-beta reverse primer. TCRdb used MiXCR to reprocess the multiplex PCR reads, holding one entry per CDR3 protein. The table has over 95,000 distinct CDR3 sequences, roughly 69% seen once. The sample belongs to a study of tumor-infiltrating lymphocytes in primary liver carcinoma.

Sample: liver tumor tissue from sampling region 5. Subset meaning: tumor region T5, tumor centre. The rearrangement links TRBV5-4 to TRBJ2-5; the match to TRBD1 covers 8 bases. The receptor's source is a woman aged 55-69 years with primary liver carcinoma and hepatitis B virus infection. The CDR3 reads CASDLARDRQETQYF. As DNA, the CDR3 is TGTGCCAGCGACTTGGCCAGGGACAGGCAAGAGACCCAGTACTTC.